This T cell receptor beta chain was documented in a study of blood T cell repertoires in COVID-19. About the research overall: Spain, Italy and the United States supplied samples that represented acute and convalescent COVID-19. Sources were T cells, B-cell-depleted T cells, or PBMCs; the material itself was cDNA or gDNA.

Using immunoSEQ multiplex PCR, the repertoire was profiled, and TCRdb retains in-frame clones only, with some absent. The sample consists of about 130,000 clones, 85% of them appearing once. Trimming took 1 base from V and 3 from J; bases not matched to a gene: 4. The CDR3 consists of 17 residues. CDR1 and CDR2 (germline): LGHNA, YNFKEQ. The receptor comes from a man at least 80 years old with active or convalescent COVID-19. J is TRBJ2-6 and V is TRBV4-2; 9 bases map to TRBD1. The sequenced sample was peripheral blood. The CDR3 bases are TGTGCCAGCAGCCAAGTGGGACAGGGTGGTGGGGCCAACGTCCTGACTTTC. Protein product: CASSQVGQGGGANVLTF.